One sample yielded the 12 T cell receptor beta chains listed below, sequenced in a study of blood T cell repertoires in COVID-19. The table came from immunoSEQ multiplex PCR; TCRdb's copy has only in-frame clones and leaves some out. The data show over 70,000 clones, with 70% to 90% seen just once and roughly 9.8% held by the top ten. The sample taken for sequencing was peripheral blood. Every receptor here comes from a man aged 60 to 69 with COVID-19, enrolled during active disease.

This chain links TRBV2 with TRBJ1-6; perhaps TRBD1 as D (6 bases). The germline V gene has CDR1 SNHLY and CDR2 FYNNEI. The CDR3 loop spans 15 amino acids. Trimming removed 6 bases from V and 3 bases from J, with 12 bases in between. The CDR3 region has the DNA TGTGCCAGCAGCAGGGGAATAGGCTATAATTCACCCCTCCACTTT. Translation: CASSRGIGYNSPLHF.

V is TRBV7-6 and J is TRBJ2-3; possible D gene TRBD2, 5 bases. CDR3 size: 12 residues. In germline, CDR1 is SGHVS, CDR2 FNYEAQ. V was trimmed by 5 bases and J by 3 bases, leaving 6 bases between them. The CDR3 reads CASSRGTDTQYF. The CDR3 nucleotides are TGTGCCAGCAGCCGAGGGACAGATACGCAGTATTTT.

This sequence joins TRBV6-6 and TRBJ1-4; D is uncertain. V was clipped by 0 bases and J by 7 bases, with 12 bases between them. The CDR3 is 15 residues long. Germline-derived CDR1 and CDR2 are MNHNY and SVGAGI (reference sequence). CDR3 loop: CASSYSIQAGEKLFF. In DNA form, the CDR3 reads TGTGCCAGCAGTTACTCTATCCAGGCAGGTGAAAAACTGTTTTTT.

The rearrangement joins TRBV9 to TRBJ1-4; no definite D call. CDR1 is SGDLS, CDR2 YYNGEE, per germline. V gave up 6 bases and J gave up 8 bases, with 20 bases separating them. The CDR3 runs to 15 residues. The DNA of the CDR3 is TGTGCCAGCACCGCACTCGAAGGAGGCGGCGAAAAACTGTTTTTT. This translates into CASTALEGGGEKLFF.

The chain links TRBV7-2 to TRBJ1-5; D is possibly TRBD1 (6 bases). Trimming stripped 5 bases from V and 5 bases from J, with 13 bases between. Per germline, CDR1 SGHTA and CDR2 FQGNSA. The length of the CDR3 is 14 residues. The CDR3 region has the DNA TGTGCCAGCAGCCTAGGCCAGGGGCATCAGCCCCAGCATTTT. Encoded protein: CASSLGQGHQPQHF.

The gene calls are TRBV19 and TRBJ2-3, with 9 nucleotides matching TRBD1. The CDR3 has 16 amino acids. Germline values: CDR1 LNHDA, CDR2 SQIVND (reference sequence). V lost 4 bases and J lost 0; bases outside the gene matches: 5. CDR3 in amino acids: CASSSDRGFSTDTQYF. The CDR3 DNA follows: TGTGCCAGTAGTAGTGACAGGGGGTTCAGCACAGATACGCAGTATTTT.

The chain carries TRBV6-1 and TRBJ2-7; D might be TRBD1 (5 bases). Trimming took 3 bases from V and 0 from J, leaving 9 bases between them. This CDR3 spans 14 amino acids. Germline V gene lookup returns CDR1 MNHNS and CDR2 SASEGT. The CDR3 sequence: CASSEWGSSYEQYF. The CDR3 DNA reads TGTGCCAGCAGTGAGTGGGGCAGCTCCTACGAGCAGTACTTC.

CDR3 amino acids: CASRAAGQGYEKLFF. DNA for the CDR3: TGTGCCAGCAGGGCAGCCGGACAGGGATATGAAAAACTGTTTTTT. The chain carries TRBV27 and TRBJ1-4; 8 nucleotides match TRBD1. V lost 6 bases and J lost 6; bases outside the gene matches: 9. Looked up from germline, CDR1 is MNHEY and CDR2 is SMNVEV (reference sequence). The CDR3 extends over 15 amino acids.

The chain couples TRBV5-6 to TRBJ1-1, with 7 bases that match TRBD1. This CDR3 comprises 16 residues. J gave up 0 bases and V 5 bases, and 10 bases lay outside the gene matches. Germline V lookup: CDR1 SGHDT, CDR2 YYEEEE. The chain's CDR3 is CASRSRSGQLNTEAFF. The CDR3 nucleotides read TGTGCCAGCAGATCGCGTTCGGGACAGCTGAACACTGAAGCTTTCTTT. The complete variable domain, with remaining parts taken from reference TRBV5-6 and TRBJ1-1, reads DAGVTQSPTHLIKTRGQQVTLRCSPKSGHDTVSWYQQALGQGPQFIFQYYEEEERQRGNFPDRFSGHQFPNYSSELNVNALLLGDSALYLCASRSRSGQLNTEAFFGQGTRLTVV.

The chain combines TRBV4-1 with TRBJ1-5; 7 bases match TRBD1. CDR1 is MGHRA and CDR2 is YSYEKL in the germline V gene. Germline trimming cut 4 bases from V and 8 bases from J; bases unmatched to any gene: 11. The CDR3 is 15 residues long. CDR3 sequence (DNA): TGCGCCAGCAGCCCGTGGACAGGTCGTACGGAGCCCCAGCATTTT. Its protein is CASSPWTGRTEPQHF.

The count of this clone is one. This chain connects TRBV29-1 to TRBJ2-7; the D gene is possibly TRBD2 (7 bases). V lost 0 bases and J lost 5, with 11 bases in between. This CDR3 region has 13 residues. The germline gives CDR1 SQVTM, CDR2 ANQGSEA. CDR3: CSVEDWGGDEQYF. The CDR3 region has the DNA TGCAGCGTTGAAGATTGGGGGGGCGACGAGCAGTACTTC.

The chain links TRBV6-5 to TRBJ2-7, with D tentatively TRBD2 (5 bases). CDR1 and CDR2 from the germline V gene are MNHEY and SVGAGI. This CDR3 spans 15 amino acids. Trimming removed 0 bases at V and 3 bases at J, with 12 bases between. The CDR3 loop is CASSYSLASGYEQYF. Written as DNA, the CDR3 is TGTGCCAGCAGTTACTCCTTGGCCAGCGGCTACGAGCAGTACTTC.